The 24 T cell receptor beta chains below all came from one sample that was sequenced in a study of beta chain features in type 1 diabetes. Expressed TCRB transcripts were sequenced because the isolated RNA had all been reverse transcribed beforehand. Only in-frame clones appear in the TCRdb table, and some are missing; sequencing was by immunoSEQ multiplex PCR. The sample lists under 450,000 clones; approximately 15% were seen once. The material sequenced was naive CD4+ T cells from blood. These receptors originate from a man between 25 and 39 years old in good health.

The table lists this clone with a few counts. V and J are TRBV7-3 and TRBJ1-1; D is ambiguous. CDR1 and CDR2 (germline): SGHTA, FQGTGA. There are 15 residues in the CDR3. Between the trimmed V and J ends, which lost 5 bases and 2 bases, there was a span of 15 bases. CDR3 region: CASSQDRLLNTEAFF. CDR3 DNA sequence: TGTGCCAGCAGCCAGGACCGACTTTTAAACACTGAAGCTTTCTTT.

This clone was seen only a few times. CDR3 sequence: CASSGKGTSGGETQYF. CDR3 sequence (DNA): TGTGCCAGCAGCGGAAAAGGGACTAGCGGGGGCGAGACCCAGTACTTC. The V call is TRBV9, the J call TRBJ2-5, with 14 bases identical to TRBD2. Germline assignment: CDR1 SGDLS and CDR2 YYNGEE. The CDR3 covers 16 residues. J gave up 5 bases and V 3 bases, and 6 bases lay outside the gene matches.

On this clone itself: Other nucleotide sequences in the sample specify the same CDR3. The gene calls are TRBV5-1 and TRBJ1-1; D remains unclear. Germline V CDR1 and CDR2: SGHRS, YFSETQ. The CDR3 consists of 15 residues. Trimming left V 0 bases short and J 0 bases short, with 9 bases between. CDR3 nucleotides: TGCGCCAGCAGCTTGGCCGGAGGGATGAACACTGAAGCTTTCTTT. Amino acids: CASSLAGGMNTEAFF. The full variable domain, in which reference TRBV5-1 and TRBJ1-1 provide the parts outside the CDR3, is KAGVTQTPRYLIKTRGQQVTLSCSPISGHRSVSWYQQTPGQGLQFLFEYFSETQRNKGNFPGRFSGRQFSNSRSEMNVSTLELGDSALYLCASSLAGGMNTEAFFGQGTRLTVV.

The V and J genes are TRBV2 and TRBJ1-5; 7 bases agree with TRBD1. Germline V gives CDR1 SNHLY, CDR2 FYNNEI. This CDR3 contains 15 residues. V lost 6 bases and J lost 5; bases outside the gene matches: 10. CDR3 bases: TGTGCCAGCAGGAAGGACAGGAGAAGCGATCAGCCCCAGCATTTT. Translation gives CASRKDRRSDQPQHF.

This clone appeared a few times. The chain links TRBV30 to TRBJ2-1; either TRBD1 or TRBD2 may fit D (5 bases each). Between the trimmed V and J ends, which lost 8 bases and 7 bases, there was a span of 24 bases. Germline CDR1 and CDR2: GTSNPN and SVGIG (reference sequence). This CDR3 has 15 amino acids. This CDR3 reads CAGAGLGERLNEQFF. Here the CDR3 DNA reads TGTGCCGGGGCTGGCCTAGGGGAGCGATTGAATGAGCAGTTCTTC.

This clone has just a few counts. The chain combines TRBV18 with TRBJ2-4, with D unresolved. CDR3 length: 16 residues. V lost 2 bases to trimming and J lost 8 bases, with 19 bases between them. Per germline, CDR1 KGHSH and CDR2 LQKENI. CDR3 protein: CASSPTPFANRDIQYF. In DNA form, the CDR3 reads TGTGCCAGCTCACCAACGCCATTTGCCAATAGGGACATTCAGTACTTC.

The chain uses TRBV4-3 and TRBJ2-1; D tentatively reads TRBD1 or TRBD2 (5 bases each). V was pared by 7 bases and J by 0 bases, with 25 bases between. From germline, CDR1 is LGHNA and CDR2 YSLEER. This CDR3 comprises 19 residues. CDR3 sequence reads: CASILKRGGWMSSYNEQFF. CDR3 bases: TGCGCCAGCATCCTTAAAAGGGGCGGGTGGATGAGCTCCTACAATGAGCAGTTCTTC.

This clone has more than one count but fewer than ten. V usage is TRBV30 and J usage is TRBJ1-5, with D perhaps matching TRBD1 (5 bases). The CDR3 covers 17 residues. Germline CDR1 GTSNPN, CDR2 SVGIG (reference sequence). V was cut by 2 bases and J by 3 bases, with 20 bases left in between. CDR3 DNA: TGTGCCTGGAGTCCCACTGGGCAGGGCAAGTTCAATCAGCCCCAGCATTTT. Protein: CAWSPTGQGKFNQPQHF.

Only a few counts were recorded for this clone. The chain recombines TRBV30 with TRBJ1-5; a possible D gene is TRBD1 (5 bases). Germline CDR1 reads GTSNPN; CDR2 reads SVGIG (reference sequence). Trimming took 5 bases from V and 2 from J, leaving 13 bases between them. CDR3 length: 14 amino acids. In DNA form, the CDR3 reads TGTGCCTGGGCCGGATCAGGGCGCAATCAGCCCCAGCATTTT. Translating it yields CAWAGSGRNQPQHF.

The rearrangement uses TRBV5-4 and TRBJ2-4; D might be TRBD2 (7 bases). The CDR3 loop spans 17 amino acids. CDR1 is SGHNT and CDR2 is YYREEE in the germline V gene (reference sequence). The V and J ends lost 4 bases and 0 bases respectively, with 17 bases between them. The CDR3 DNA is TGTGCCAGCAGCCGGGACGGGGGGCCACTAGCCAAAAACATTCAGTACTTC. Translating it yields CASSRDGGPLAKNIQYF.

This chain joins TRBV4-3 and TRBJ2-2, with 11 bases identical to TRBD2. The CDR3 runs to 18 residues. J lost 2 bases, V lost 4 bases, and 9 bases had no gene match. From germline, CDR1 is LGHNA and CDR2 YSLEER. CDR3 coding DNA: TGCGCCAGCAGCCTTCTAGGACTAGCGGGCGTTAACACCGGGGAGCTGTTTTTT. Translation gives CASSLLGLAGVNTGELFF.

Points on this clone: The same CDR3 is also encoded by other DNA sequences in this sample. J is TRBJ1-2 and V is TRBV7-9; no definite D call. The CDR3 sequence is 12 residues long. Germline-derived CDR1 and CDR2 are SEHNR and FQNEAQ (reference sequence). Trimming shortened V by 1 base and J by 4 bases, and 4 bases separated the two germline ends. CDR3 DNA sequence: TGTGCCAGCAGCTTAGTCGGCTATGGCTACACCTTC. This encodes CASSLVGYGYTF.

This chain uses TRBV7-9 with TRBJ1-1; D is ambiguous. Germline CDR1 is SEHNR and CDR2 is FQNEAQ (reference sequence). The CDR3 runs to 13 residues. Trimming pared 8 bases from V and 3 bases from J, leaving 13 bases between. CDR3 region: CASREVPYTEAFF. The CDR3 nucleotides are TGTGCCAGCCGTGAGGTTCCGTACACTGAAGCTTTCTTT.

The CDR3 here is CASRPPGTGPNEQFF. CDR3 DNA sequence: TGTGCCAGCAGGCCCCCCGGGACAGGTCCCAATGAGCAGTTCTTC. This rearrangement joins TRBV6-5 to TRBJ2-1, with 8 bases matching TRBD1. Per germline, CDR1 MNHEY and CDR2 SVGAGI. Trimming cost V 6 bases and J 6 bases; bases outside gene matches: 10. The CDR3 extends over 15 amino acids.

This clone has only a few counts. The genes are TRBV19 and TRBJ2-1; 7 bases agree with TRBD2. The CDR3 is 15 amino acids. Germline V gene lookup returns CDR1 LNHDA and CDR2 SQIVND (reference sequence). With V trimmed by 3 bases and J by 12 bases, 14 bases remained unmatched. For the CDR3, the DNA is TGTGCCAGTAGTATGAGGCTAGCGGACCTGTGGTGGCAGTTCTTC. Translation: CASSMRLADLWWQFF.

This clone was seen a few times. The chain links TRBV5-1 to TRBJ2-1, with unresolved D. The CDR3 contains 15 residues. Germline CDR1 reads SGHRS; CDR2 reads YFSETQ. Trimming stripped 0 bases from V and 5 bases from J, with 12 bases between. The DNA for the CDR3 is TGCGCCAGCAGCTTGGGAGCGAGAAGGCACAATGAGCAGTTCTTC. Translated: CASSLGARRHNEQFF.

This clone has a handful of counts. The chain employs TRBV9 and TRBJ2-5, with 16 bases lining up with TRBD2. This CDR3 has 18 amino acids. Germline V gene data show CDR1 as SGDLS and CDR2 as YYNGEE. With V trimmed by 3 bases and J by 1 base, 6 bases remained unmatched. CDR3 nucleotides: TGTGCCAGCAGCGATGGGACTAGCGGGGGGGATCCCCAAGAGACCCAGTACTTC. Translation: CASSDGTSGGDPQETQYF.

Note on this clone: Other DNA variants within this sample encode the same CDR3. The chain carries TRBV7-2 and TRBJ2-5; the D is unclear. The V end lost 6 bases, the J end lost 4 bases, and 9 bases lay between the germline ends. The CDR3 has 12 residues. Germline V gives CDR1 SGHTA, CDR2 FQGNSA. As DNA, the CDR3 is TGTGCCAGCAGTCTAGTTGTAGAGACCCAGTACTTC. Translating it yields CASSLVVETQYF.

The gene calls are TRBV9 and TRBJ1-2; a weak D match, TRBD1 (5 bases). V gave up 3 bases and J gave up 3 bases, with 9 bases separating them. The CDR3 runs to 13 residues. Germline V gene lookup returns CDR1 SGDLS and CDR2 YYNGEE. This CDR3 reads CASSGGTDYGYTF. In DNA form, the CDR3 reads TGTGCCAGCAGCGGCGGGACGGACTATGGCTACACCTTC.

The chain uses TRBV29-1 and TRBJ2-2; possibly TRBD1 for D (6 bases). Per the germline V gene, CDR1 is SQVTM and CDR2 is ANQGSEA. V was cut by 4 bases and J by 4 bases, with 10 bases left in between. The length of the CDR3 is 13 residues. The CDR3 loop reads CSVGTASTGELFF. Here the CDR3 DNA reads TGCAGCGTTGGGACAGCCAGCACCGGGGAGCTGTTTTTT.

This clone was detected only a few times. The chain has TRBV18 and TRBJ2-7; TRBD2 aligns across 7 bases. This CDR3 region has 13 residues. V shed 8 bases, J shed 3 bases, and the junction held 7 bases outside the gene matches. CDR1 and CDR2 (germline): KGHSH, LQKENI. CDR3 coding DNA: TGTGCCAGCAGATTAGCGGGTGTCTACGAGCAGTACGTC. Translating it yields CASRLAGVYEQYV.

The chain is built from TRBV11-2 and TRBJ2-3; unclear D gene. The CDR3 contains 15 residues. From germline, CDR1 is SGHAT and CDR2 FQNNGV. The ends were cut back, 5 bases at V and 4 bases at J, with 16 bases in the middle. DNA of the CDR3: TGTGCCAGCAGCCCCCGGCCATTTGTCCCAGATACGCAGTATTTT. Its translation: CASSPRPFVPDTQYF.

V usage is TRBV7-2 and J usage is TRBJ2-1; D unresolved. The CDR3 length is 12 residues. Germline assignment: CDR1 SGHTA and CDR2 FQGNSA. The V gene lost 2 bases and the J gene lost 10 bases, with 9 bases spanning the gap. The CDR3 spells CASSLRLGEQFF. CDR3 nucleotides: TGTGCCAGCAGCTTAAGGCTAGGAGAGCAGTTCTTC.

V and J are TRBV9 and TRBJ2-1, with D possibly being TRBD2 (5 bases). The CDR3 covers 15 residues. The V and J ends lost 0 bases and 4 bases respectively, with 11 bases between them. Germline values: CDR1 SGDLS, CDR2 YYNGEE. The DNA of the CDR3 is TGTGCCAGCAGCGTAGCTGGACTGACATACAATGAGCAGTTCTTC. Protein sequence: CASSVAGLTYNEQFF.